This T cell receptor beta chain was sequenced for a study of radiotherapy plus CTLA-4 blockade in lung cancer. Study as a whole: Disease control was seen in approximately 30% of patients, objective responses in 15% to 20%. Study-wide results and limits: Response was reportedly best predicted by early blood T cell clone dynamics, with interferon-beta. Clones derived from tumor TCRs expanded in blood after radiotherapy plus ipilimumab.

Of note for this clone: Its specificity is unknown.

Germline loops: CDR1 SGHNT, CDR2 YYREEE (reference sequence). The V gene end was trimmed by 3 bases and the J gene end by 3 bases; junction bases not matched to a gene: 7. This CDR3 has 15 amino acids. Sequencing was performed with immunoSEQ multiplex PCR; in TCRdb, only in-frame clones are kept and a portion is missing. The sample shows around 37,000 clones, roughly two thirds of them seen only once. This chain links TRBV5-4 with TRBJ2-7, with 9 positions matching TRBD1. Sequencing used peripheral blood, obtained from a patient treated with radiotherapy plus ipilimumab. The TCR originated in a human donor with non-small cell lung cancer who had stable disease on radiotherapy plus ipilimumab. The CDR3: CASSSPGQGDYEQYF. The CDR3 region has the DNA TGTGCCAGCAGCTCCCCGGGACAGGGAGACTACGAGCAGTACTTC.